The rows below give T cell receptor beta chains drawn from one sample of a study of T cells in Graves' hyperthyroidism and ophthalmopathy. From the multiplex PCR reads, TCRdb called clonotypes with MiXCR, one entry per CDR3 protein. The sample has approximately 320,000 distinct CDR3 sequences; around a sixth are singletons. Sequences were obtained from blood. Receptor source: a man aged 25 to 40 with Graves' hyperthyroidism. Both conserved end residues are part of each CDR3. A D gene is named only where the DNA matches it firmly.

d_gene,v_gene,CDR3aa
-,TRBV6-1,CASLQGEAFF
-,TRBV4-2,CASSPPGGSGTNEQFF
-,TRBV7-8,CASSLSAFTDTQYF
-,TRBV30,CAWSELGAGNTIYF
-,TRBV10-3,CAIREARDLNTEAFF
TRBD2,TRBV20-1,CSARAREREWNTGELFF
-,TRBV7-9,CASTISGADYEQYF
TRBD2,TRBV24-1,CATSDKSSGRVGSYNEQFF
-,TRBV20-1,CSARRARRTGELFF
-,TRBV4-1,CASSQDPGGRTYNSPLHF
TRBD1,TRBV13,CASSPPRTGDYEQYF
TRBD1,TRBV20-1,CSARETGTGLEEQYF
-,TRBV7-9,CASSSRGYGEQFF
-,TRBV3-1,CASSQEDKYNEKLFF